This TCR beta chain derives from a study of cytomegalovirus exposure and HLA in healthy donors. PCR used 60 Vbeta primers and 13 Jbeta primers. TCRdb keeps only in-frame clones here, not all; method: immunoSEQ multiplex PCR. The sample has approximately 220,000 clones; 75% are singletons. The CDR3 extends over 15 amino acids. V dropped 6 bases and J dropped 3; count of bases not matched to a gene: 8. The germline V gene encodes CDR1 MNHNS and CDR2 SASEGT. The receptor's source is a woman aged 25-40 years in good health and CMV-seronegative. The chain combines TRBV6-1 with TRBJ1-5; 7 bases align to TRBD1. Sequencing was carried out using PBMCs. DNA for the CDR3: TGTGCCAGCAGCCGACAGGGCGATTTCAATCAGCCCCAGCATTTT. This gives the protein CASSRQGDFNQPQHF.